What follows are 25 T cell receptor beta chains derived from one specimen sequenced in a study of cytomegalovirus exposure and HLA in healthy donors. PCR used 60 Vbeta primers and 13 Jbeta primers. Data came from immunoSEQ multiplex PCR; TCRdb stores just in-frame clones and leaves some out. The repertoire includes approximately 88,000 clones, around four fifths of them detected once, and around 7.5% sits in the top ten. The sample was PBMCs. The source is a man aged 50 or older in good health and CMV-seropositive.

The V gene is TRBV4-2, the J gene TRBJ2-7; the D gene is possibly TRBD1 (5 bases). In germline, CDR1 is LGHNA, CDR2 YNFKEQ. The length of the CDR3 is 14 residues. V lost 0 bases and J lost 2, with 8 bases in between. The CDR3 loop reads CASSQDMGPYEQYF. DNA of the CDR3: TGTGCCAGCAGCCAAGATATGGGGCCCTACGAGCAGTACTTC.

CDR3 DNA sequence: TGTGCCAGCAGTTCCGGGACTAGCGGGGGATATACGCAGTATTTT. It is translated as CASSSGTSGGYTQYF. The genes are TRBV28 and TRBJ2-3, with 14 bases identical to TRBD2. Germline-derived CDR1 and CDR2 are MDHEN and SYDVKM. Trimming removed 4 bases from V and 7 bases from J; junction bases left unmatched: 4. The CDR3 spans 15 residues. Combining the CDR3 with reference TRBV28 and TRBJ2-3 gives the whole variable domain DVKVTQSSRYLVKRTGEKVFLECVQDMDHENMFWYRQDPGLGLRLIYFSYDVKMKEKGDIPEGYSVSREKKERFSLILESASTNQTSMYLCASSSGTSGGYTQYFGPGTRLTVL.

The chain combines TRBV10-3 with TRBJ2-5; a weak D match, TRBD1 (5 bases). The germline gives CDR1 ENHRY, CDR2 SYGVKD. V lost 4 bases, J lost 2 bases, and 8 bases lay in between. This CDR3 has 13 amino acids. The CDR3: CAISGQGQETQYF. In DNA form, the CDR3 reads TGTGCCATCAGTGGGCAGGGTCAAGAGACCCAGTACTTC.

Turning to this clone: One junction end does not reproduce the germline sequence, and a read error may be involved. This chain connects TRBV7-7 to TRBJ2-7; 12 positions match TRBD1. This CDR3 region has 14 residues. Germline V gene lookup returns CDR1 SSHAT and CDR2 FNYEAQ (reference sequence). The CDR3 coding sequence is TGTGCTAGCAGCTCCGGGACAGGGGGCGTCGAGCAGTACTTC. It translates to CASSSGTGGVEQYF.

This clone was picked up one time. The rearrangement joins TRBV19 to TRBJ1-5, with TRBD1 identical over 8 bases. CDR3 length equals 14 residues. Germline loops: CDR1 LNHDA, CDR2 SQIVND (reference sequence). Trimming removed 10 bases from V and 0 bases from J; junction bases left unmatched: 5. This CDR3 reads CATGTGYSNQPQHF. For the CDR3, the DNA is TGTGCCACCGGGACAGGCTATAGCAATCAGCCCCAGCATTTT.

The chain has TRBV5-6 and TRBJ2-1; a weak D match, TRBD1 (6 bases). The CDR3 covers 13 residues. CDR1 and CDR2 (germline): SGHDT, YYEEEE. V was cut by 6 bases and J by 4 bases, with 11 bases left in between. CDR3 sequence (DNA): TGTGCCAGCACTGGACAGCTATACAATGAGCAGTTCTTC. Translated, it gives CASTGQLYNEQFF.

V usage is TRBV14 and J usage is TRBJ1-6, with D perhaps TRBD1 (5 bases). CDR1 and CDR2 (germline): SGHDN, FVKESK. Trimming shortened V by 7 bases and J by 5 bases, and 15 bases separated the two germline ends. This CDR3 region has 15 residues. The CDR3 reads CASTLGGHNNSPLHF. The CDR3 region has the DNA TGTGCCAGCACCCTGGGAGGACATAATAATTCACCCCTCCACTTT. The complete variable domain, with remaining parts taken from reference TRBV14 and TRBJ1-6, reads EAGVTQFPSHSVIEKGQTVTLRCDPISGHDNLYWYRRVMGKEIKFLLHFVKESKQDESGMPNNRFLAERTGGTYSTLKVQPAELEDSGVYFCASTLGGHNNSPLHFGNGTRLTVT.

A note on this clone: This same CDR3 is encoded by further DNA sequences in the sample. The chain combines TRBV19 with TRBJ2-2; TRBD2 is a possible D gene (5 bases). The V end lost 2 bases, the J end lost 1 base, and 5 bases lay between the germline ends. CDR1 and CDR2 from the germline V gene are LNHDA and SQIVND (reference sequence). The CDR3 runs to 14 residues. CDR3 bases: TGTGCCAGTAGTATAAGCGGGAACACCGGGGAGCTGTTTTTT. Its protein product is CASSISGNTGELFF.

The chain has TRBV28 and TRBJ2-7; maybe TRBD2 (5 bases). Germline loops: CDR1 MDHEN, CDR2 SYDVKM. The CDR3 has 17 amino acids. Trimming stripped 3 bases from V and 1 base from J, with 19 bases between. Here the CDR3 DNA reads TGTGCCAGCAGTTTTACCCTGGTTGCCCGCGGGTCCTACGAGCAGTACTTC. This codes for CASSFTLVARGSYEQYF.

CDR3 sequence reads: CASSSYLRGGGTEAFF. CDR3 DNA sequence: TGTGCCAGCAGCTCTTACCTTCGGGGGGGAGGGACTGAAGCTTTCTTT. The chain has TRBV7-2 and TRBJ1-1; D possibly corresponds to TRBD1 (5 bases). The CDR3 spans 16 residues. Trimming removed 4 bases at V and 5 bases at J, with 20 bases between. Germline-derived CDR1 and CDR2 are SGHTA and FQGNSA.

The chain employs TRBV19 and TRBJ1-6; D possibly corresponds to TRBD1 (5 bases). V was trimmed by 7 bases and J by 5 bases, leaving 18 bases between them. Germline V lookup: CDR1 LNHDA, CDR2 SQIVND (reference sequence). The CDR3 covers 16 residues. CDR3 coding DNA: TGTGCCAGTACTGCCCCTGGACGGGGGGATAATTCACCCCTCCACTTT. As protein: CASTAPGRGDNSPLHF.

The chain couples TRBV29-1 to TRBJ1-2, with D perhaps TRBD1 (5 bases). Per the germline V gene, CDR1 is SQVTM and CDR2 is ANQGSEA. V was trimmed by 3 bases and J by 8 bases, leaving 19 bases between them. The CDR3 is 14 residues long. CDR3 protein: CSVDKGRQGQGYTF. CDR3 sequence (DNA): TGCAGCGTTGATAAGGGCCGCCAGGGTCAAGGCTACACCTTC. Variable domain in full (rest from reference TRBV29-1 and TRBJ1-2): SAVISQKPSRDICQRGTSLTIQCQVDSQVTMMFWYRQQPGQSLTLIATANQGSEATYESGFVIDKFPISRPNLTFSTLTVSNMSPEDSSIYLCSVDKGRQGQGYTFGSGTRLTVV.

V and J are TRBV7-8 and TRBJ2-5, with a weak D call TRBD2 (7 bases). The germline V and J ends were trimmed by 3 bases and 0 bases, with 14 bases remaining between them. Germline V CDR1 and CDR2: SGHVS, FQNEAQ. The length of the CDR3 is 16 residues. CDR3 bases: TGTGCCAGCAGCTTGAGGGGGGGATCGTACCAAGAGACCCAGTACTTC. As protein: CASSLRGGSYQETQYF.

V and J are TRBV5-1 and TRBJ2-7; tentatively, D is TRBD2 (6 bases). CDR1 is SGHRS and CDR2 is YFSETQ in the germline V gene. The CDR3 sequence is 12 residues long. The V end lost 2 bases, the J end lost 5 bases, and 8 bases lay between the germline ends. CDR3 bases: TGCGCCAGCAGCTTCCCGGGGGACGAGCAGTACTTC. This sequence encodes CASSFPGDEQYF.

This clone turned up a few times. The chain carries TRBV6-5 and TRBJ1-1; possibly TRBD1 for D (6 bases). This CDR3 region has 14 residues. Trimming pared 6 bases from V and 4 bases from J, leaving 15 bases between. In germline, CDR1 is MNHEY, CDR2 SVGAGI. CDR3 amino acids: CASSALQGFTEAFF. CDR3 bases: TGTGCCAGCAGCGCGCTACAGGGATTCACTGAAGCTTTCTTT.

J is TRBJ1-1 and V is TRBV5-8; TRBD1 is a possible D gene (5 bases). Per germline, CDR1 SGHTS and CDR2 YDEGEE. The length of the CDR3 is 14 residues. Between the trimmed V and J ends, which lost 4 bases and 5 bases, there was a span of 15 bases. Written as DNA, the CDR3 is TGTGCCAGCAGCCCTGGGGGGGTGTGGACTGAAGCTTTCTTT. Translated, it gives CASSPGGVWTEAFF.

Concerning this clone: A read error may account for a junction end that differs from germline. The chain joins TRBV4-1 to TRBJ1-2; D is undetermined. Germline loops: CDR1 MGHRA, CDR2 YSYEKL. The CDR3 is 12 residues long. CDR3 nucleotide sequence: TGCGCCAGCAGCGGAAGACTTTATGGCTACCCCTTC. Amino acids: CASSGRLYGYPF.

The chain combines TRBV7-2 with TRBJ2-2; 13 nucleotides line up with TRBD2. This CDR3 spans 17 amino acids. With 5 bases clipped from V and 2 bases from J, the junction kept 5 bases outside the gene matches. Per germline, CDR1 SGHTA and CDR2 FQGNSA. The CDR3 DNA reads TGTGCCAGCAGCCCCCGGACTAGCGGGGGTAACACCGGGGAGCTGTTTTTT. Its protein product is CASSPRTSGGNTGELFF.

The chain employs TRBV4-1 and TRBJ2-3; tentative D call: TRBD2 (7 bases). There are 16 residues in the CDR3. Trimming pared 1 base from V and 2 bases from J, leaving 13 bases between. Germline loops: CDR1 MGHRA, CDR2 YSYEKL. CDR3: CASSQGMRGLTDTQYF. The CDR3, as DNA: TGCGCCAGCAGCCAAGGTATGCGGGGGCTCACAGATACGCAGTATTTT.

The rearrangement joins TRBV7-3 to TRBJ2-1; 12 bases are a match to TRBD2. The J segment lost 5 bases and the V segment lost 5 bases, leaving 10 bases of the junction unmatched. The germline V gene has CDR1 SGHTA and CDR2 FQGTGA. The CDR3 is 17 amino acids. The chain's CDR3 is CASSLGLAGPLDNEQFF. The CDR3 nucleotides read TGTGCCAGCAGCCTCGGACTAGCGGGGCCCTTAGACAATGAGCAGTTCTTC.

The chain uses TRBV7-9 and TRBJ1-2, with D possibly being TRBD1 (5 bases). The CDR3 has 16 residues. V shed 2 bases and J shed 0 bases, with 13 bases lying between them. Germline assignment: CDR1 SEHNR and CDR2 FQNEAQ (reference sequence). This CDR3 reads CASSLYLGGTNYGYTF. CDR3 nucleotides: TGTGCCAGCAGCTTATATCTCGGGGGTACTAACTATGGCTACACCTTC.

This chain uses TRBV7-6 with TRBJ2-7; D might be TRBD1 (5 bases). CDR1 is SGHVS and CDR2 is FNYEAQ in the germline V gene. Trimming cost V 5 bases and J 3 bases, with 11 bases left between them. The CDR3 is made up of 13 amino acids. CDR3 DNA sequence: TGTGCCAGCAGCCCCCGACAGAGCTACGAGCAGTACTTC. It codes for CASSPRQSYEQYF.

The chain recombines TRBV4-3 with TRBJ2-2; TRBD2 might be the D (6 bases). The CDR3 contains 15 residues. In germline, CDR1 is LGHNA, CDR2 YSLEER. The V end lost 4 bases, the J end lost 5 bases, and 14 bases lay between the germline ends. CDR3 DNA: TGCGCCAGCAGCCGGCCTAGCGATGGGACCGGGGAGCTGTTTTTT. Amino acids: CASSRPSDGTGELFF.

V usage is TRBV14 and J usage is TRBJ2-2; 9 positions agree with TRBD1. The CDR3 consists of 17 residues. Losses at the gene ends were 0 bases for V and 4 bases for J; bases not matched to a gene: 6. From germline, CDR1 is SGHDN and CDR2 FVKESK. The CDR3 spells CASSQDTGTGITGELFF. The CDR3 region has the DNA TGTGCCAGCAGCCAAGATACCGGGACAGGGATCACCGGGGAGCTGTTTTTT.

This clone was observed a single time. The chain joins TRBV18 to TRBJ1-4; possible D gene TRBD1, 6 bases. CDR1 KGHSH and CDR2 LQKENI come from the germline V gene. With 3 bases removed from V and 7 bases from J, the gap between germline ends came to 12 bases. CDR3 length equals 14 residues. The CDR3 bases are TGTGCCAGCTCACCCGCCGGCAGGGGTGAAAAACTGTTTTTT. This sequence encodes CASSPAGRGEKLFF.